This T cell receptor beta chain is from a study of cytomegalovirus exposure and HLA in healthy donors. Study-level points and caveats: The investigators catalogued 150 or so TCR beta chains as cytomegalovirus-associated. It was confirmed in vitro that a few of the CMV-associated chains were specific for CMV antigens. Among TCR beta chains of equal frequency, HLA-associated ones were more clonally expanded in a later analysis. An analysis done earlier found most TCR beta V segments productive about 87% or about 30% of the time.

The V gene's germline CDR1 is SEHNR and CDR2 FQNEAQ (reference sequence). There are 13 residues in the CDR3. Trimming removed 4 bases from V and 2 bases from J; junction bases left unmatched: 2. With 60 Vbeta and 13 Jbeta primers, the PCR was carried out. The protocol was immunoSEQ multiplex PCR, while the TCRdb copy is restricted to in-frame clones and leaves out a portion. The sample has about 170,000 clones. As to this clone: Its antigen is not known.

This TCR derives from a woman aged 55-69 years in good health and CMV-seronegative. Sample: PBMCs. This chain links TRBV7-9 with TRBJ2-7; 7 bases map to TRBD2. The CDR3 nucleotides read TGTGCCAGCAGCTGGGGGGGAGCCTACGAGCAGTACTTC. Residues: CASSWGGAYEQYF.